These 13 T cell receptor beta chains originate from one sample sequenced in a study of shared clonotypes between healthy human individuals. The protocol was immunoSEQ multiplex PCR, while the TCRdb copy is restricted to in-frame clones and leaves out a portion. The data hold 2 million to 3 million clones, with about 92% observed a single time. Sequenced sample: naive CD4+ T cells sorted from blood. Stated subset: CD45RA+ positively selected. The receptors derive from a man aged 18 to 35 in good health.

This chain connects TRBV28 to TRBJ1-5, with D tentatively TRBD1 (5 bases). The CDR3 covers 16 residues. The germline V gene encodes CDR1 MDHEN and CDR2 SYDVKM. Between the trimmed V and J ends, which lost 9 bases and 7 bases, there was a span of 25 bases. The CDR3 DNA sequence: TGTGCCAGTATAAGATACGGGACTCCTACGGGCCAGCCCCAGCATTTT. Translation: CASIRYGTPTGQPQHF.

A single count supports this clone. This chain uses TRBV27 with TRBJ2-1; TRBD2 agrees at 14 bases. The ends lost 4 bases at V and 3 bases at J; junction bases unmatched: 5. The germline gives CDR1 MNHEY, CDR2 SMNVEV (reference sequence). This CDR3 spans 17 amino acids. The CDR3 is CASSSMGLAGVYNEQFF. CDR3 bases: TGTGCCAGCAGTTCCATGGGACTAGCGGGAGTCTACAATGAGCAGTTCTTC.

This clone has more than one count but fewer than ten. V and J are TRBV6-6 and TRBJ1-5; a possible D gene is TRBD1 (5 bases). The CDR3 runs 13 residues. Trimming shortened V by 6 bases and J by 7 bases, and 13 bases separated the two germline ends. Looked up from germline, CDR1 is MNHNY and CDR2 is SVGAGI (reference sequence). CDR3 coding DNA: TGTGCCAGCAGGGGAACCAGGGACCAGCCCCAGCATTTT. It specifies CASRGTRDQPQHF.

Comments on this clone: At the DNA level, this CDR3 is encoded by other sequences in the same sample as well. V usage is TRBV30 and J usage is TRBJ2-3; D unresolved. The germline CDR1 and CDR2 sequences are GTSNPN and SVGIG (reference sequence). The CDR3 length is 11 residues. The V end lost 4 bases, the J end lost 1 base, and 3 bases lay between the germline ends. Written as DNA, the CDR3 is TGTGCCTGGACGGGCACAGATACGCAGTATTTT. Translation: CAWTGTDTQYF.

CDR3 protein: CASSLLAGSSGANVLTF. The CDR3 coding sequence is TGTGCCAGCAGCTTATTAGCGGGGAGCTCTGGGGCCAACGTCCTGACTTTC. The rearrangement links TRBV7-3 to TRBJ2-6; 8 nucleotides agree with TRBD2. CDR3 length: 17 residues. V lost 2 bases, J lost 0 bases, and 3 bases stayed unmatched. Germline V gene sequence: CDR1 SGHTA, CDR2 FQGTGA.

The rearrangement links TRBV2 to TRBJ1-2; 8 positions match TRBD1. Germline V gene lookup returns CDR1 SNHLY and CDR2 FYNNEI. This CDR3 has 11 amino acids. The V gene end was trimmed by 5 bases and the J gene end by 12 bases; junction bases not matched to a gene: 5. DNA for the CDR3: TGTGCCAGCAGTACAGGGGGTCGGGACACCTTC. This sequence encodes CASSTGGRDTF. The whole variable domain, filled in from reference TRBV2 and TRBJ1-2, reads EPEVTQTPSHQVTQMGQEVILRCVPISNHLYFYWYRQILGQKVEFLVSFYNNEISEKSEIFDDQFSVERPDGSNFTLKIRSTKLEDSAMYFCASSTGGRDTFGSGTRLTVV.

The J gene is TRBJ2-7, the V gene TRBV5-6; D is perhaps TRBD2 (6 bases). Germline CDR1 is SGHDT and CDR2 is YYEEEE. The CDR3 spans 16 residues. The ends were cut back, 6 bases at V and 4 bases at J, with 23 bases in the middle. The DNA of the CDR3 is TGTGCCAGCACCTTAGGGAGGTGGGGATCTTTATACGAGCAGTACTTC. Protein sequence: CASTLGRWGSLYEQYF. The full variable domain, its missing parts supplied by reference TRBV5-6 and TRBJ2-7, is DAGVTQSPTHLIKTRGQQVTLRCSPKSGHDTVSWYQQALGQGPQFIFQYYEEEERQRGNFPDRFSGHQFPNYSSELNVNALLLGDSALYLCASTLGRWGSLYEQYFGPGTRLTVT.

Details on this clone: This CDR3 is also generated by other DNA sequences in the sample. The CDR3 here is CASSIWGREQYF. In DNA form, the CDR3 reads TGTGCCAGTAGTATATGGGGACGGGAGCAGTACTTC. The V and J genes are TRBV19 and TRBJ2-7; either TRBD1 or TRBD2 may fit D (5 bases each). From germline, CDR1 is LNHDA and CDR2 SQIVND (reference sequence). CDR3 size: 12 residues. Trimming took 2 bases from V and 7 from J, leaving 9 bases between them.

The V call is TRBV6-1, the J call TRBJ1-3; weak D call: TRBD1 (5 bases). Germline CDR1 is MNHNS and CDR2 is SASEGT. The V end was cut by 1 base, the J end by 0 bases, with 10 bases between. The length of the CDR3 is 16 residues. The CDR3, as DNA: TGTGCCAGCAGTGAAGTGGGACCGATCTCTGGAAACACCATATATTTT. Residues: CASSEVGPISGNTIYF.

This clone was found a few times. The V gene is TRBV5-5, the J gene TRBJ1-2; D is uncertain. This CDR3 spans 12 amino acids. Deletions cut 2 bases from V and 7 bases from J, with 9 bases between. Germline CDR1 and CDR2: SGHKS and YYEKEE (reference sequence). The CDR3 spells CASSFGVRGYTF. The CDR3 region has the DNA TGTGCCAGCAGCTTTGGTGTCCGTGGCTACACCTTC.

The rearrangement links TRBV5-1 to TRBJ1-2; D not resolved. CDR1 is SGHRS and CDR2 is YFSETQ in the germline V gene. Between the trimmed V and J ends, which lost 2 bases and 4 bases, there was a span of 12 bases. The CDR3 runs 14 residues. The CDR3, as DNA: TGCGCCAGCAGCTTAAATGGGAAGAGCTATGGCTACACCTTC. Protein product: CASSLNGKSYGYTF.

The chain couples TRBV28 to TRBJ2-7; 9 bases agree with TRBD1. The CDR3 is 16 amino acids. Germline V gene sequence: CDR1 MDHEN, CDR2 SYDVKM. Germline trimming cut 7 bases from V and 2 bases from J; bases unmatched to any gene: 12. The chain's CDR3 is CASTLGTGTGTYEQYF. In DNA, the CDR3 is TGTGCCAGCACACTCGGCACCGGGACAGGGACCTACGAGCAGTACTTC. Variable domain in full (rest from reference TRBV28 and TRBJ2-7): DVKVTQSSRYLVKRTGEKVFLECVQDMDHENMFWYRQDPGLGLRLIYFSYDVKMKEKGDIPEGYSVSREKKERFSLILESASTNQTSMYLCASTLGTGTGTYEQYFGPGTRLTVT.

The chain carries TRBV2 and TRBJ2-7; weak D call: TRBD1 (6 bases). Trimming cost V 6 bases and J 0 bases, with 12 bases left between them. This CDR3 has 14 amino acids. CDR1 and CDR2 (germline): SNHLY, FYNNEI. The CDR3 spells CASREQGSSYEQYF. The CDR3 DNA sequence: TGTGCCAGCAGGGAACAGGGCAGCTCCTACGAGCAGTACTTC.